The clone carrying this T cell receptor (beta chain) was seen just once. Its antigen is not known. These data are taken from a study of cytomegalovirus exposure and HLA in healthy donors. Study observations and caveats: Reportedly, cytomegalovirus status was diagnosed with high sensitivity and specificity.

PCR primers comprised 60 Vbeta and 13 Jbeta primers. Measured with immunoSEQ multiplex PCR; TCRdb has only the in-frame clones, and not every one. The sample has about 130,000 clones, around 78% seen once. Sequencing used PBMCs. The clonotype originates from a middle-aged woman in good health and CMV-seronegative.

CDR3 sequence: CASRETAALYGYTF. CDR3 nucleotides: TGTGCCAGCAGGGAGACGGCAGCTCTCTATGGCTACACCTTC. The gene calls are TRBV2 and TRBJ1-2; D gene ambiguous. Germline V gives CDR1 SNHLY, CDR2 FYNNEI. Deletions cut 6 bases from V and 4 bases from J, with 15 bases between. This CDR3 comprises 14 residues.